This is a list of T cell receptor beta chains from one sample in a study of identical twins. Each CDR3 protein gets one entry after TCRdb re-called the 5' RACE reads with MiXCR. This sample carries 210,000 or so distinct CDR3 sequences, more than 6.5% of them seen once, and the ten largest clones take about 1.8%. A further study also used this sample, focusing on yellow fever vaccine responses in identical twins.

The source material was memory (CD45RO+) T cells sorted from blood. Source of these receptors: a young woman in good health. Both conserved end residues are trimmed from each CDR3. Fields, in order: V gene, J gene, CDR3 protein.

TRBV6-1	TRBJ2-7	ASSETGASYEQY
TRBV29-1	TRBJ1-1	SVEKAEAF
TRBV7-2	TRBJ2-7	ASSFQTGSGSYEQY
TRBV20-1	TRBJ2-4	SARELRGNKNIQY
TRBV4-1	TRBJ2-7	ASKREADAQSEQY
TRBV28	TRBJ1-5	ATDPDNQPQH
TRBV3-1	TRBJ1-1	ASSRRGDEAF
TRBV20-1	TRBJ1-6	SASDRDALHNSPLH
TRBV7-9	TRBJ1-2	ASSFIRGNGYT
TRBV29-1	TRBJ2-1	SVSQNNEQF
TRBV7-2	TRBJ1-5	ASSLTRNQPQH
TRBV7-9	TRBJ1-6	ASSPLGYSPLH